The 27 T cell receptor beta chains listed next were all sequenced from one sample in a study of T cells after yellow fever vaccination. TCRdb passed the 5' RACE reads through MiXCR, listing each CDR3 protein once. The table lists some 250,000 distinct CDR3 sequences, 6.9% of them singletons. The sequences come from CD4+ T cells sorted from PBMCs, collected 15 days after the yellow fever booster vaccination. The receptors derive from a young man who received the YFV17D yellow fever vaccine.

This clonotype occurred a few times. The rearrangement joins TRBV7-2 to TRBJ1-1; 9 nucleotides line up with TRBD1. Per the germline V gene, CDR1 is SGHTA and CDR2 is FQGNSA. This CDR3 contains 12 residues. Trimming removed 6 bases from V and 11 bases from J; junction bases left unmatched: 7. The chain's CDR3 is CASSLYRGLAFF. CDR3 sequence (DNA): TGTGCCAGCAGTTTATACAGGGGGCTGGCTTTCTTT.

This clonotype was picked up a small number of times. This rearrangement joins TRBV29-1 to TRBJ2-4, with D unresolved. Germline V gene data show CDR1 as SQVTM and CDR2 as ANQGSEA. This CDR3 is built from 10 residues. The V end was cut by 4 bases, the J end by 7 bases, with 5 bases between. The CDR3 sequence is CSVAENIQYF. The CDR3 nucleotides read TGCAGCGTTGCCGAGAACATTCAGTACTTC. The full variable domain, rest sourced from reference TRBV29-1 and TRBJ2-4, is SAVISQKPSRDICQRGTSLTIQCQVDSQVTMMFWYRQQPGQSLTLIATANQGSEATYESGFVIDKFPISRPNLTFSTLTVSNMSPEDSSIYLCSVAENIQYFGAGTRLSVL.

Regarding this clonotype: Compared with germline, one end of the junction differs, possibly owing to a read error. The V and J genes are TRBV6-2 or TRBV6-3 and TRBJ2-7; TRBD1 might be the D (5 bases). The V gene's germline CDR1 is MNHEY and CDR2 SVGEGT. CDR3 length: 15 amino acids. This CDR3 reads CARSYSWTTTDEQYF. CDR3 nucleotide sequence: TGTGCCAGAAGTTACTCCTGGACAACGACTGACGAGCAGTACTTC.

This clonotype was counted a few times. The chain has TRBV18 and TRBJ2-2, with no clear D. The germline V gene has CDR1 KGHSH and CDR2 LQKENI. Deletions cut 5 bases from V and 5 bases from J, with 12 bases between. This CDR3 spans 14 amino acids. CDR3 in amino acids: CASSELTDTGELFF. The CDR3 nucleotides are TGTGCCAGCTCAGAATTGACGGATACCGGGGAGCTGTTTTTT.

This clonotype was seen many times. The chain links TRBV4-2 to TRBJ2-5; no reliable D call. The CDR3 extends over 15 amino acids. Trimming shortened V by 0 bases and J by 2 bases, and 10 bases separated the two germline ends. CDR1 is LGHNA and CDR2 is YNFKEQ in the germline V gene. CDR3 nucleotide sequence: TGTGCCAGCAGCCAAGATGGGCGGTCACAAGAGACCCAGTACTTC. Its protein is CASSQDGRSQETQYF.

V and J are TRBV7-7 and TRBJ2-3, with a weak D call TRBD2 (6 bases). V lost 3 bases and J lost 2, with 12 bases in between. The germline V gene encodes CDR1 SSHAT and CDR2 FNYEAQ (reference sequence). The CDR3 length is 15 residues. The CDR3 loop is CASSLQPGDTDTQYF. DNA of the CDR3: TGTGCCAGCAGCTTGCAACCGGGGGACACAGATACGCAGTATTTT.

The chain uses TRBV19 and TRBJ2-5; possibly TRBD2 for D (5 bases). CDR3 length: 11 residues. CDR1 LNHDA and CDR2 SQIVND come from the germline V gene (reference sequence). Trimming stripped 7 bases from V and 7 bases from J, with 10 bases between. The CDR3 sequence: CASNHRGTQYF. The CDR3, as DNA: TGTGCCAGTAATCATCGGGGGACCCAGTACTTC.

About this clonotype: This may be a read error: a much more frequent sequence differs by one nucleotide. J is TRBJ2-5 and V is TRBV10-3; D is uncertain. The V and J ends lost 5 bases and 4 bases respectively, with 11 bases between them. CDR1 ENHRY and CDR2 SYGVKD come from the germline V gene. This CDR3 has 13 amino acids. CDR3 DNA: TGTGCCATCAGTTTTAGCACCCCAGAGACCCAGTACTTC. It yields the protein CAISFSTPETQYF.

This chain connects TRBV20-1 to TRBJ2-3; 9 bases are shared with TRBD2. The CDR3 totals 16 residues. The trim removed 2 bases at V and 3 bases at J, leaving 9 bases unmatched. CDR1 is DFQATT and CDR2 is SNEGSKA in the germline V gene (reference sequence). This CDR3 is CSARNVAGESTDTQYF. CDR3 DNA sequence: TGCAGTGCTAGAAACGTAGCGGGAGAAAGTACAGATACGCAGTATTTT.

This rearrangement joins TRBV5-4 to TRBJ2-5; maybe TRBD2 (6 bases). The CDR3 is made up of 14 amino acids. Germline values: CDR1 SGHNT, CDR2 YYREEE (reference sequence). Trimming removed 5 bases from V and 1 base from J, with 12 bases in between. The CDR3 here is CASSGGGTQETQYF. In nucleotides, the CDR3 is TGTGCCAGCAGTGGGGGAGGAACCCAAGAGACCCAGTACTTC.

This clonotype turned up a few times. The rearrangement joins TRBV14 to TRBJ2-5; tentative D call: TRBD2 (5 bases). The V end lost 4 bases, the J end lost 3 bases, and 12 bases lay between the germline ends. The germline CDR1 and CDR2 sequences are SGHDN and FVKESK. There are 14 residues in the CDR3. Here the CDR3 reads CASSPRRGEETQYF. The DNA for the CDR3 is TGTGCCAGCAGCCCAAGACGGGGAGAAGAGACCCAGTACTTC.

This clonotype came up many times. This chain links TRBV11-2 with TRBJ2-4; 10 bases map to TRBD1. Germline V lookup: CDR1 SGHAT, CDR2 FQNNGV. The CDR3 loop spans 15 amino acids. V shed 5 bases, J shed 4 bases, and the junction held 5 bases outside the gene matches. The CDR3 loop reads CASSATGGSKNIQYF. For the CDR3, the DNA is TGTGCCAGCAGCGCGACAGGGGGCTCAAAAAACATTCAGTACTTC.

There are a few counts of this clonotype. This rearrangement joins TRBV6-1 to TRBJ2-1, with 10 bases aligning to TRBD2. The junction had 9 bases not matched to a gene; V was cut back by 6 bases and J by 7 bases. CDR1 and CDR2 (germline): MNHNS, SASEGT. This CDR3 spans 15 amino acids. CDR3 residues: CASSPTGTSVNEQFF. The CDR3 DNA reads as TGTGCCAGCAGCCCGACCGGGACTAGCGTAAATGAGCAGTTCTTC.

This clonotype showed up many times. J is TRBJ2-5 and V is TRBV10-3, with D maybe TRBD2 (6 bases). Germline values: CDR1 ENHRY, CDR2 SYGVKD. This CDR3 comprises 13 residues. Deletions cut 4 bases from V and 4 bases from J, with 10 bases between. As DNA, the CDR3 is TGTGCCATCAGTGGGACTACGGCAGAGACCCAGTACTTC. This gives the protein CAISGTTAETQYF.

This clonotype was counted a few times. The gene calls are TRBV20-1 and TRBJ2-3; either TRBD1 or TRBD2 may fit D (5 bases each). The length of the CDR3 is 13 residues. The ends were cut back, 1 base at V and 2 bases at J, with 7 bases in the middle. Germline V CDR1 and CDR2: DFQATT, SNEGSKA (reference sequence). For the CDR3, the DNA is TGCAGTGCTAGAGGGGACCACACAGATACGCAGTATTTT. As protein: CSARGDHTDTQYF.

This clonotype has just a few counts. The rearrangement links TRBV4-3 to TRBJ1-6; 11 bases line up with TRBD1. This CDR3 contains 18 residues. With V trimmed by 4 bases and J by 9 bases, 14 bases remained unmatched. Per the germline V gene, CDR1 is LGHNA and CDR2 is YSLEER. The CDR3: CASSPTVLGQGAASPLHF. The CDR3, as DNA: TGCGCCAGCAGCCCGACGGTTCTCGGACAGGGGGCGGCTTCACCCCTCCACTTT.

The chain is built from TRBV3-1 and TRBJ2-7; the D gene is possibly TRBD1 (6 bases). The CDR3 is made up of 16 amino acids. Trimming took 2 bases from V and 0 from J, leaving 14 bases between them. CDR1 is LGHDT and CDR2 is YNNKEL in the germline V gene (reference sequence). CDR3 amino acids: CASSQLSLTGSYEQYF. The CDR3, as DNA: TGTGCCAGCAGCCAACTGTCATTGACAGGCTCCTACGAGCAGTACTTC.

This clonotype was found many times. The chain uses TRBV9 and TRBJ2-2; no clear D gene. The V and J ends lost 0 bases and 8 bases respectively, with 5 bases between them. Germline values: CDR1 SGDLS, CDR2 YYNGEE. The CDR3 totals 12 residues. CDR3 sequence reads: CASSVGLGELFF. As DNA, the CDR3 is TGTGCCAGCAGCGTAGGGCTTGGGGAGCTGTTTTTT.

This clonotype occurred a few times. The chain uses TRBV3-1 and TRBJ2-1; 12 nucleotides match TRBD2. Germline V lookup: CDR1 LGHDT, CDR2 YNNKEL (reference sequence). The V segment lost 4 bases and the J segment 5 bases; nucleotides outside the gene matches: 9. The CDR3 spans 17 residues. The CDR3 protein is CASSLYLTSGRNNEQFF. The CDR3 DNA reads TGTGCCAGCAGCCTCTACCTGACTAGCGGGAGAAACAATGAGCAGTTCTTC.

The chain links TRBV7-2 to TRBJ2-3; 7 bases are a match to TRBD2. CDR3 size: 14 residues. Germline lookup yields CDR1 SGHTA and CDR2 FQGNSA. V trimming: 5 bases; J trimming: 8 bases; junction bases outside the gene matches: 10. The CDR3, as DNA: TGTGCCAGCAGCCTTGGACTAGTTCAGGGTACGCAGTATTTT. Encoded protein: CASSLGLVQGTQYF.

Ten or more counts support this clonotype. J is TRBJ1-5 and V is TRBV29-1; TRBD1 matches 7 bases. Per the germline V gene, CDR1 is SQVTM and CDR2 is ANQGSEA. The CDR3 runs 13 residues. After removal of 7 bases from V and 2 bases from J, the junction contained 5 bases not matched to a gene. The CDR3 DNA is TGCAGCGCGACAGGGACGGGCAATCAGCCCCAGCATTTT. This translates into CSATGTGNQPQHF.

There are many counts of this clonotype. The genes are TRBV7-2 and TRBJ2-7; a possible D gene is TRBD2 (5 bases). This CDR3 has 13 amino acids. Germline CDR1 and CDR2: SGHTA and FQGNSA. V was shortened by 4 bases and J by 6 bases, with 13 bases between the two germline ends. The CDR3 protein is CASSSDLGGEQYF. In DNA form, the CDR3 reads TGTGCCAGCAGCTCGGACTTAGGTGGCGAGCAGTACTTC.

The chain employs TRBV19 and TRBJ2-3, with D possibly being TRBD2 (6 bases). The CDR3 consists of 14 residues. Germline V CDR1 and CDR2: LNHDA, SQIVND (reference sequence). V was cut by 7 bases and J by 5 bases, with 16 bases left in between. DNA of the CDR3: TGTGCCAGTAACCCATCCGGGGGACGAGATACGCAGTATTTT. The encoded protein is CASNPSGGRDTQYF.

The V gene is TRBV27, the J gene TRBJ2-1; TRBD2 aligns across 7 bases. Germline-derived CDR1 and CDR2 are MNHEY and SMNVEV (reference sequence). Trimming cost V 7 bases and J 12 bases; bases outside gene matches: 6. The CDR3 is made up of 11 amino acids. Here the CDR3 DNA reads TGTGCCAGCACGGGAGGAAGGGGGCAGTTCTTC. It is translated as CASTGGRGQFF.

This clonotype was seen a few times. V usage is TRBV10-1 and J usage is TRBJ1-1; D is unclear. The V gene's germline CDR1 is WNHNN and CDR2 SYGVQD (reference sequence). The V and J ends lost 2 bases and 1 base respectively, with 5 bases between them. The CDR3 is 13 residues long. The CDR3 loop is CASSETENTEAFF. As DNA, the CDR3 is TGCGCCAGCAGTGAGACAGAGAACACTGAAGCTTTCTTT.

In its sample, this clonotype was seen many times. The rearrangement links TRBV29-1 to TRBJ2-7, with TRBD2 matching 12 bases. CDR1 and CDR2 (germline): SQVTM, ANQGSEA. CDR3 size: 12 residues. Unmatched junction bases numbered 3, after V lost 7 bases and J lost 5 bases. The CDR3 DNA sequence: TGCAGCGGACTAGCGGGAGCCGACGAGCAGTACTTC. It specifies CSGLAGADEQYF.

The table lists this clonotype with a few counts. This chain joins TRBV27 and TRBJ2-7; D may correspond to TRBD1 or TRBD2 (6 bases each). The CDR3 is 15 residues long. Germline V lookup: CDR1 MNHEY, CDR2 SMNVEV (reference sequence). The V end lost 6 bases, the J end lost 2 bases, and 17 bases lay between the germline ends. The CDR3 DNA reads TGTGCCAGCAGCCCCATTCGGGGGCTGACCTACGAGCAGTACTTC. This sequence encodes CASSPIRGLTYEQYF.